The 8 T cell receptor beta chains given below trace back to one sample, sequenced in a study of CXCR3-negative and CXCR3-positive naive CD8 T cells. In preparing the TRB cDNA libraries, 5' RACE with UMI labels was used. TCRdb reprocessed the 5' RACE reads and stores each CDR3 protein as one record, lacking DNA. Recorded for this sample: 150,000 or so distinct CDR3 sequences. Sequenced input: naive CXCR3- CD8+ T cells from blood. The subset is: CD45RO-CCR7+CD27+CD95- naive CD8+ T cells lacking CXCR3 (TNR3-). Receptor source: a human donor in good health. Some clones in this sample may be carry-over from other donors' samples.

The chain combines TRBV4-2 with TRBJ2-2; TCRdb designates TRBD1, a call that cannot be tested without DNA. Germline loops: CDR1 LGHNA, CDR2 YNFKEQ. The CDR3 totals 17 residues. The CDR3 sequence: CASSLRTGQTNTGELFF.

The V gene is TRBV7-9, the J gene TRBJ1-1. Germline V CDR1 and CDR2: SEHNR, FQNEAQ (reference sequence). The CDR3 consists of 13 residues. The CDR3 spells CASSPPEQGEAFF.

The rearrangement links TRBV7-9 to TRBJ2-1; with no DNA, the TCRdb D assignment of TRBD1 cannot be verified. The length of the CDR3 is 15 residues. CDR1 SEHNR and CDR2 FQNEAQ come from the germline V gene (reference sequence). The CDR3 sequence is CASPGKGDSYNEQFF.

The V call is TRBV4-1, the J call TRBJ2-7; TCRdb selects TRBD1, and the lack of DNA leaves this call unchecked. Germline lookup yields CDR1 MGHRA and CDR2 YSYEKL. The CDR3 runs 16 residues. CDR3 sequence: CASSQAAGTGLYEQYF.

V gene TRBV29-1 combines with J gene TRBJ2-2; the D call of TRBD1 rests on TCRdb alone, since no DNA is present to check it. This CDR3 is 16 amino acids long. In germline, CDR1 is SQVTM, CDR2 ANQGSEA. This CDR3 is CSVEEGRGSLPGELFF.

CDR3 loop: CASSRSAGGSGEQYF. The chain combines TRBV7-8 with TRBJ2-7; TCRdb's D call, TRBD2, is unchecked because there is no DNA. Germline CDR1 is SGHVS and CDR2 is FQNEAQ. CDR3 length: 15 amino acids.

The chain recombines TRBV7-6 with TRBJ2-3; TCRdb names TRBD1, which stays unverified in the absence of DNA. Looked up from germline, CDR1 is SGHVS and CDR2 is FNYEAQ. CDR3 size: 16 residues. The CDR3 is CASSPHTSGTLDTQYF.

J is TRBJ2-7 and V is TRBV11-2; TCRdb returns TRBD2, unconfirmable since there is no DNA. CDR1 and CDR2 (germline): SGHAT, FQNNGV. This CDR3 has 15 amino acids. The CDR3 spells CASSSEGGPNYEQYF.